These 15 T cell receptor beta chains came from one sample sequenced in a study of CD8 T cells in ankylosing spondylitis. Using its own MiXCR run on the 5' RACE reads, TCRdb lists one record per CDR3 protein. The repertoire holds more than 60,000 distinct CDR3 sequences, more than 5.5% seen once, with approximately 5% in the top ten. Specimen: synovial fluid, either unsorted or a sorted T cell fraction (not recorded which). The receptors shown here come from a male donor with ankylosing spondylitis.

This clonotype is deemed medium-sized. This rearrangement joins TRBV12-3 or TRBV12-4 to TRBJ2-7; D is unresolved. With 7 bases removed from V and 5 bases from J, the gap between germline ends came to 12 bases. This CDR3 region has 12 residues. CDR3 sequence reads: CASNQQGHEQYF. The CDR3 DNA reads as TGTGCCAGCAACCAACAAGGGCACGAGCAGTACTTC.

This clonotype was observed many times. The chain employs TRBV28 and TRBJ1-5, with 7 positions matching TRBD1. V lost 6 bases, J lost 5 bases, and 7 bases stayed unmatched. The CDR3 loop spans 14 amino acids. Germline values: CDR1 MDHEN, CDR2 SYDVKM. The CDR3 sequence: CASSWGQTDQPQHF. The DNA of the CDR3 is TGTGCCAGCAGCTGGGGACAGACTGATCAGCCCCAGCATTTT.

This clonotype has at least ten counts. V usage is TRBV29-1 and J usage is TRBJ2-5; no clear D gene. Per the germline V gene, CDR1 is SQVTM and CDR2 is ANQGSEA. The ends were cut back, 4 bases at V and 5 bases at J, with 14 bases in the middle. The CDR3 runs to 13 residues. The CDR3 loop reads CSVGADVRETQYF. Written as DNA, the CDR3 is TGCAGCGTTGGGGCAGACGTCAGGGAGACCCAGTACTTC.

This clonotype was detected many times. The rearrangement joins TRBV29-1 to TRBJ1-4; 8 nucleotides align to TRBD1. J gave up 6 bases and V 6 bases, and 9 bases lay outside the gene matches. Germline values: CDR1 SQVTM, CDR2 ANQGSEA. This CDR3 contains 14 residues. Written as DNA, the CDR3 is TGCAGCGTCATAATAGGGACAGGCGATGAAAAACTGTTTTTT. Translation gives CSVIIGTGDEKLFF. Looking up the rest from reference TRBV29-1 and TRBJ1-4 gives the full variable domain: SAVISQKPSRDICQRGTSLTIQCQVDSQVTMMFWYRQQPGQSLTLIATANQGSEATYESGFVIDKFPISRPNLTFSTLTVSNMSPEDSSIYLCSVIIGTGDEKLFFGSGTQLSVL.

This chain joins TRBV4-2 and TRBJ2-5; 8 nucleotides match TRBD2. This CDR3 is 16 amino acids long. Germline V gives CDR1 LGHNA, CDR2 YNFKEQ. With 3 bases clipped from V and 4 bases from J, the junction kept 10 bases outside the gene matches. The CDR3 bases are TGTGCCAGCAGCCAGGCTAGCGGGCACGTTGGAGAGACCCAGTACTTC. Its protein product is CASSQASGHVGETQYF.

This clonotype was counted ten times or more. This rearrangement joins TRBV12-3 or TRBV12-4 to TRBJ2-1; a possible D gene is TRBD2 (6 bases). CDR3 length: 14 residues. V dropped 5 bases and J dropped 3 bases, with 11 bases sitting between them. CDR3 bases: TGTGCCAGCAGTGGAGGGAGCGGCTACAATGAGCAGTTCTTC. Residues: CASSGGSGYNEQFF.

This clonotype was counted ten times or more. The CDR3 spells CSAPRSGRIYEQYF. The CDR3 region has the DNA TGCAGTGCCCCTAGAAGCGGGAGGATCTACGAGCAGTACTTC. The chain joins TRBV20-1 to TRBJ2-7; 9 bases line up with TRBD2. The ends lost 6 bases at V and 3 bases at J; junction bases unmatched: 9. Germline assignment: CDR1 DFQATT and CDR2 SNEGSKA (reference sequence). The CDR3 totals 14 residues.

Ten or more counts support this clonotype. The chain joins TRBV9 to TRBJ2-1, with D maybe TRBD2 (6 bases). Between the trimmed V and J ends, which lost 0 bases and 5 bases, there was a span of 12 bases. The CDR3 consists of 15 residues. Germline values: CDR1 SGDLS, CDR2 YYNGEE. CDR3 protein: CASSVVSGVNNEQFF. The CDR3 region has the DNA TGTGCCAGCAGCGTAGTTAGCGGTGTAAACAATGAGCAGTTCTTC.

This clonotype was observed a few times. This rearrangement joins TRBV10-3 to TRBJ1-2, with no clear D. Per the germline V gene, CDR1 is ENHRY and CDR2 is SYGVKD. There are 13 residues in the CDR3. V lost 6 bases, J lost 4 bases, and 12 bases lay in between. The CDR3 sequence is CAISPMDGYGYTF. In DNA, the CDR3 is TGTGCCATCAGCCCGATGGACGGCTATGGCTACACCTTC.

The rearrangement links TRBV28 to TRBJ1-5; D gene uncertain. V was shortened by 6 bases and J by 5 bases, with 8 bases between the two germline ends. Germline V lookup: CDR1 MDHEN, CDR2 SYDVKM. This CDR3 has 12 residues. CDR3: CASSWGYQPQHF. CDR3 coding DNA: TGTGCCAGCAGCTGGGGATATCAGCCCCAGCATTTT.

At least ten counts were recorded for this clonotype. The rearrangement joins TRBV10-3 to TRBJ2-7; TRBD2 matches 11 bases. The CDR3 contains 15 residues. After removal of 3 bases from V and 2 bases from J, the junction contained 3 bases not matched to a gene. The germline gives CDR1 ENHRY, CDR2 SYGVKD. The CDR3 reads CAISDLAGGPYEQYF. The CDR3 DNA follows: TGTGCCATCAGTGATCTAGCGGGAGGACCCTACGAGCAGTACTTC.

V usage is TRBV20-1 and J usage is TRBJ2-1; D might be TRBD2 (5 bases). The CDR3 runs to 15 residues. Deletions cut 6 bases from V and 8 bases from J, with 23 bases between. Germline V gives CDR1 DFQATT, CDR2 SNEGSKA (reference sequence). The CDR3 spells CSAQWGSGLMHEQFF. The CDR3, as DNA: TGCAGTGCCCAATGGGGATCGGGATTGATGCATGAGCAGTTCTTC.

This clonotype has at least ten counts. This chain links TRBV4-2 with TRBJ2-3; D call uncertain. The CDR3 is 15 amino acids. Germline V gene lookup returns CDR1 LGHNA and CDR2 YNFKEQ. With 2 bases removed from V and 1 base from J, the gap between germline ends came to 10 bases. The CDR3 region has the DNA TGTGCCAGCAGCCAACTCTGGGAAGGCACAGATACGCAGTATTTT. Protein sequence: CASSQLWEGTDTQYF.

J is TRBJ2-2 and V is TRBV6-1, with 15 bases that match TRBD2. The CDR3 length is 16 residues. V was pared by 7 bases and J by 4 bases, with 4 bases of the junction left unmatched. In germline, CDR1 is MNHNS, CDR2 SASEGT. In DNA, the CDR3 is TGTGCCAGCATTGGGACTAGCGGGAGGAGCACCGGGGAGCTGTTTTTT. This translates into CASIGTSGRSTGELFF.

This clonotype was picked up many times. CDR3 coding DNA: TGTGCCACCAGCAGACCAGGAAGCACAGGGGGACATGGCTACACCTTC. This encodes CATSRPGSTGGHGYTF. The V and J genes are TRBV15 and TRBJ1-2, with TRBD1 matching over 8 bases. V lost 2 bases to trimming and J lost 6 bases; unmatched junction nucleotides: 11. CDR1 is LNHNV, CDR2 YYDKDF, per germline (reference sequence). The CDR3 is 16 amino acids.